These T cell receptor beta chains were read from a single sample in a study of STAT3 mutations in large granular lymphocyte leukemia. TCRdb's copy holds only in-frame clones and misses some; the assay was immunoSEQ multiplex PCR. This repertoire shows 10,000 or so clones, roughly 88% found once; its top ten account for 84%. The sequenced sample consisted of peripheral blood mononuclear cells. These receptors all come from a man older than 75 with T-cell large granular lymphocyte leukemia. Some clones in this sample may be carry-over from other donors' samples. The CDR3 runs from the conserved cysteine through the conserved F or W. The order of the fields is V gene, D gene, clone size, J gene, CDR3 DNA, CDR3 protein. D genes are given only for firm matches. Clone size is stated in some rows and not others, as once, few, many or a class when expanded.

V: TRBV10-3; D: TRBD1; size: .; J: TRBJ1-5; DNA: TGTGCCATCAGTGAGTCGGCTACAGGGGGCAACCAGCCCCAGCATTTT; CDR3: CAISESATGGNQPQHF
V: TRBV19; D: TRBD1; size: .; J: TRBJ1-2; DNA: TGTGCCAGTAGTAGCCGGGACAGCGTCTATGGCTACACCTTC; CDR3: CASSSRDSVYGYTF
V: TRBV30; D: .; size: .; J: TRBJ1-4; DNA: TGTGCCTGGAGTTGGGGTAGGGGGGGTGAAAAACTGTTTTTT; CDR3: CAWSWGRGGEKLFF
V: TRBV5-1; D: .; size: once; J: TRBJ1-2; DNA: TGCGCCAGCAGCTTGGGATCGAACTATGGCTACACCTTC; CDR3: CASSLGSNYGYTF
V: TRBV13; D: TRBD1; size: .; J: TRBJ2-5; DNA: TGTGCCAGCAGTCAGACAGGGAACCAAGAGACCCAGTACTTC; CDR3: CASSQTGNQETQYF
V: TRBV6-5; D: .; size: .; J: TRBJ1-5; DNA: TGTGCCAGCAGTTCCCCTCCCTCGCCCCAGCATTTT; CDR3: CASSSPPSPQHF
V: TRBV18; D: .; size: .; J: TRBJ2-7; DNA: TGTGCCAGCTCACCACATTCAAGTGGGAGCGAGCAGTACTTC; CDR3: CASSPHSSGSEQYF
V: TRBV18; D: .; size: .; J: TRBJ2-1; DNA: TGTGCCAGCTCCTCGGACGGGACACCGCACAATGAGCAGTTCTTC; CDR3: CASSSDGTPHNEQFF
V: TRBV5-1; D: .; size: .; J: TRBJ2-3; DNA: TGCGCCAGCAGCTTGGGAGTGGCAGCCACAGATACGCAGTATTTT; CDR3: CASSLGVAATDTQYF
V: TRBV5-1; D: TRBD1; size: .; J: TRBJ2-3; DNA: TGCGCCAGCAGCCTGAAGGGACAGGGGGGGCCAGATACGCAGTATTTT; CDR3: CASSLKGQGGPDTQYF
V: TRBV6-6; D: .; size: .; J: TRBJ1-4; DNA: TGTGCCAGCAATAGGAGGGAAAGAGGTCGAGGTGAAAAACTGTTTTTT; CDR3: CASNRRERGRGEKLFF
V: TRBV6-5; D: .; size: .; J: TRBJ1-3; DNA: TGTGCCAGCAGAGACATGTTCTCTGGAAACACCATATATTTT; CDR3: CASRDMFSGNTIYF
V: TRBV7-9; D: .; size: .; J: TRBJ1-5; DNA: TGTGCCAGCAGCTTAGCCAGGATCTCGGGGGAGGGCAATCAGCCCCAGCATTTT; CDR3: CASSLARISGEGNQPQHF
V: TRBV6-6; D: .; size: .; J: TRBJ2-1; DNA: TGTGCCAGCAGATCACAGGGAGTGAACGAGCAGTTCTTC; CDR3: CASRSQGVNEQFF
V: TRBV6-5; D: TRBD1; size: .; J: TRBJ1-6; DNA: TGTGCCAGCAGTTACCGGGACAGGGTTAGCTCACCCCTCCACTTT; CDR3: CASSYRDRVSSPLHF
V: TRBV6-5; D: .; size: .; J: TRBJ2-7; DNA: TGTGCCAGCAGTTACCACCAGACAGACTCCTACGAGCAGTACTTC; CDR3: CASSYHQTDSYEQYF
V: TRBV27; D: .; size: .; J: TRBJ1-5; DNA: TGTGCCAGCAGTTTATCGTTCCTTCAGCCCCAGCATTTT; CDR3: CASSLSFLQPQHF
V: TRBV5-4; D: TRBD1; size: .; J: TRBJ1-4; DNA: TGTGCCAGCAGCCAACGACAGGGGAGTGAAAAACTGTTTTTT; CDR3: CASSQRQGSEKLFF
V: TRBV25-1; D: .; size: .; J: TRBJ2-4; DNA: TGTGCCAGCAGTGAATATTGGGCTTCCATGGCCAAAAACATTCAGTACTTC; CDR3: CASSEYWASMAKNIQYF
V: TRBV5-1; D: .; size: .; J: TRBJ2-3; DNA: TGCGCCAGCAACATTAACAGGGCTAGCACAGATACGCAGTATTTT; CDR3: CASNINRASTDTQYF
V: TRBV9; D: TRBD1; size: hyperexpanded; J: TRBJ1-6; DNA: TGTGCCAGCAGCGTGGGACAGGGCTCACCCCTCCACTTT; CDR3: CASSVGQGSPLHF
V: TRBV7-2; D: .; size: once; J: TRBJ1-5; DNA: TGTGCCAGCACCCCTAACGAAAATCAGCCCCAGCATTTT; CDR3: CASTPNENQPQHF
V: TRBV5-5; D: TRBD1; size: .; J: TRBJ1-2; DNA: TGTGCCAGCAGCTTGGAGGGACAGGCCTGGGGCTACACCTTC; CDR3: CASSLEGQAWGYTF
V: TRBV30; D: .; size: once; J: TRBJ2-2; DNA: TGTGCCTGGAGTGTACTAGTTGGTACCGGGGAGCTGTTTTTT; CDR3: CAWSVLVGTGELFF
V: TRBV30; D: TRBD1; size: .; J: TRBJ1-6; DNA: TGTGCCTCCATCACAGGGGACGGGGCCCATTCACCCCTCCACTTT; CDR3: CASITGDGAHSPLHF
V: TRBV10-3; D: .; size: medium-sized; J: TRBJ1-6; DNA: TGTGCCATCAGTGAGTCCCCCACAGATGGTATACAATATAATTCACCCCTCCACTTT; CDR3: CAISESPTDGIQYNSPLHF
V: TRBV5-1; D: TRBD2; size: once; J: TRBJ2-1; DNA: TGCGCCAGCAGCTTGGGGACTAGCGGGGCCTACAATGAGCAGTTCTTC; CDR3: CASSLGTSGAYNEQFF
V: TRBV18; D: TRBD1; size: .; J: TRBJ1-6; DNA: TGTGCCAGCTCACCCCAAGAACAGGGGCTCCGTTTCAATTCACCCCTCCACTTT; CDR3: CASSPQEQGLRFNSPLHF
V: TRBV6-7; D: .; size: .; J: TRBJ2-1; DNA: TGTGCCAGCAGTTACTGGCGGGGGCCTACCTACAATGAGCAGTTCTTC; CDR3: CASSYWRGPTYNEQFF
V: TRBV7-9; D: .; size: .; J: TRBJ1-6; DNA: TGTGCCAGCAGCAGGGGGGCGAGCTCCTATAATTCACCCCTCCACTTT; CDR3: CASSRGASSYNSPLHF
V: TRBV11-2; D: TRBD1; size: few; J: TRBJ1-2; DNA: TGTGCCAGCAGCTTCCGGGGACAGGGAAACTATGGCTACACCTTC; CDR3: CASSFRGQGNYGYTF
V: TRBV25-1; D: TRBD1; size: .; J: TRBJ2-6; DNA: TGTGCCAGCAGTGAAACAGGGGCTGGGGCCAACGTCCTGACTTTC; CDR3: CASSETGAGANVLTF
V: TRBV6-1; D: .; size: few; J: TRBJ2-2; DNA: TGTGCCAGCGGGTACCTATCCGGGGAGCTGTTTTTT; CDR3: CASGYLSGELFF
V: TRBV5-4; D: TRBD1; size: .; J: TRBJ1-2; DNA: TGTGCCAGCAGCTATTACCGGGACAGGGTTTATGGCTACACCTTC; CDR3: CASSYYRDRVYGYTF
V: TRBV7-9; D: .; size: once; J: TRBJ2-7; DNA: TGTGCCAGCAGCTTAGGTCAGAGCTCCTACGAGCAGTACTTC; CDR3: CASSLGQSSYEQYF
V: TRBV27; D: .; size: .; J: TRBJ1-1; DNA: TGTGCCAGCAGTCTACAGCCGAACACTGAAGCTTTCTTT; CDR3: CASSLQPNTEAFF
V: TRBV5-1; D: TRBD1; size: .; J: TRBJ1-2; DNA: TGCGCCAGCAGCTTGGGTTCGGTCACAGGGGTGGATGGCTACACCTTC; CDR3: CASSLGSVTGVDGYTF
V: TRBV6-5; D: .; size: .; J: TRBJ2-7; DNA: TGTGCCAGCAGTCGAGAGGGGTACTACGAGCAGTACTTC; CDR3: CASSREGYYEQYF
V: TRBV5-1; D: .; size: .; J: TRBJ2-7; DNA: TGCGCCAGCAGCGGGCAGAACTACGAGCAGTACTTC; CDR3: CASSGQNYEQYF
V: TRBV29-1; D: TRBD2; size: .; J: TRBJ2-5; DNA: TGCAGCCACGACGGGGGAGGAGGGGAGGGAGAGACCCAGTACTTC; CDR3: CSHDGGGGEGETQYF
V: TRBV6-1; D: TRBD1; size: .; J: TRBJ2-2; DNA: TGTGCCAGCAGCACCGGGACAGGGTCGGGCGGGGAGCTGTTTTTT; CDR3: CASSTGTGSGGELFF
V: TRBV5-6; D: .; size: .; J: TRBJ2-7; DNA: TGTGCCAGCAAAAAGAGGGGGAATAGATACGAGCAGTACTTC; CDR3: CASKKRGNRYEQYF
V: TRBV29-1; D: .; size: .; J: TRBJ2-5; DNA: TGCAGCGTTGAAACAGTCCTACAAGAGACCCAGTACTTC; CDR3: CSVETVLQETQYF
V: TRBV5-1; D: TRBD1; size: .; J: TRBJ1-6; DNA: TGCGCCAGCAGCCCACAGGGGGGGACAGGGCGGAGAGATAATTCACCCCTCCACTTT; CDR3: CASSPQGGTGRRDNSPLHF
V: TRBV2; D: .; size: .; J: TRBJ2-7; DNA: TGTGCCAGCAGTGAACGTAGGGCCCACGAGCAGTACTTC; CDR3: CASSERRAHEQYF
V: TRBV2; D: .; size: .; J: TRBJ1-2; DNA: TGTGCCAGCAGGACAGATAACTATGGCTACACCTTC; CDR3: CASRTDNYGYTF
V: TRBV5-1; D: .; size: .; J: TRBJ1-3; DNA: TGCGCCAGCAGCTTGGTTGGGTCGGGGAGTACTGGAAACACCATATATTTT; CDR3: CASSLVGSGSTGNTIYF
V: TRBV5-4; D: TRBD2; size: .; J: TRBJ2-2; DNA: TGTGCCAGCAGCTTAGAGCGGGGGGGCCGCACCGGGGAGCTGTTTTTT; CDR3: CASSLERGGRTGELFF
V: TRBV6-6; D: .; size: once; J: TRBJ1-6; DNA: TGTGCCAGCAGGACCCTAGGACAGCTCAATAATTCACCCCTCCACTTT; CDR3: CASRTLGQLNNSPLHF
V: TRBV5-1; D: .; size: .; J: TRBJ2-2; DNA: TGCGCCAGCAGCTTGGACAGGGTGGGCACCGGGGAGCTGTTTTTT; CDR3: CASSLDRVGTGELFF
V: TRBV5-1; D: TRBD1; size: .; J: TRBJ2-3; DNA: TGCGCCAGCAGCTTGGTCATTCGGGACAGGGCGGGAGATACGCAGTATTTT; CDR3: CASSLVIRDRAGDTQYF
V: TRBV7-2; D: TRBD1; size: .; J: TRBJ1-1; DNA: TGTGCCAGCAGCTTAGAACCCGGGACAGGGGTTCGGGCTGCTTTCTTT; CDR3: CASSLEPGTGVRAAFF
V: TRBV5-1; D: .; size: .; J: TRBJ2-5; DNA: TGCGCCAGCAGCTCGGGTAGTAAAGAGACCCAGTACTTC; CDR3: CASSSGSKETQYF
V: TRBV10-3; D: TRBD2; size: .; J: TRBJ2-7; DNA: TGTGCCATCAGAACTAGCGGGGGCACCTACGAGCAGTACTTC; CDR3: CAIRTSGGTYEQYF
V: TRBV5-1; D: TRBD1; size: .; J: TRBJ2-2; DNA: TGCGCCAGCAGCTCGACCAGGGGGCCAACCGGGGAGCTGTTTTTT; CDR3: CASSSTRGPTGELFF